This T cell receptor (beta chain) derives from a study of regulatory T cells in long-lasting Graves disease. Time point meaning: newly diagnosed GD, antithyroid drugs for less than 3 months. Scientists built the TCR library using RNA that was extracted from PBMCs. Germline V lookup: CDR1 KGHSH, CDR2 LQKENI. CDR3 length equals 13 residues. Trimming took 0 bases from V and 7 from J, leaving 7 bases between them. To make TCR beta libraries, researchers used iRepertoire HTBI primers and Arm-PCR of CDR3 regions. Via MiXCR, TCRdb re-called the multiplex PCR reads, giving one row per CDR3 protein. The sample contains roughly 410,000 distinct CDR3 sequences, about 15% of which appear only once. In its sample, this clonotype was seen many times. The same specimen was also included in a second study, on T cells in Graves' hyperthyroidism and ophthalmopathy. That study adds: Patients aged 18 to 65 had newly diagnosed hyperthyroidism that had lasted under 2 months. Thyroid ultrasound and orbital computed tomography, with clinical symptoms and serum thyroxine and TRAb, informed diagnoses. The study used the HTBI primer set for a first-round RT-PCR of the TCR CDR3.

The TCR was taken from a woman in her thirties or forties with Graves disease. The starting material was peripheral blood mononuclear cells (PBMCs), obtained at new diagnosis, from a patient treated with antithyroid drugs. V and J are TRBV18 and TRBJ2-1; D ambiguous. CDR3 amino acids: CASSPPGQNEQFF. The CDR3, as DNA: TGTGCCAGCTCACCACCTGGCCAAAATGAGCAGTTCTTC.